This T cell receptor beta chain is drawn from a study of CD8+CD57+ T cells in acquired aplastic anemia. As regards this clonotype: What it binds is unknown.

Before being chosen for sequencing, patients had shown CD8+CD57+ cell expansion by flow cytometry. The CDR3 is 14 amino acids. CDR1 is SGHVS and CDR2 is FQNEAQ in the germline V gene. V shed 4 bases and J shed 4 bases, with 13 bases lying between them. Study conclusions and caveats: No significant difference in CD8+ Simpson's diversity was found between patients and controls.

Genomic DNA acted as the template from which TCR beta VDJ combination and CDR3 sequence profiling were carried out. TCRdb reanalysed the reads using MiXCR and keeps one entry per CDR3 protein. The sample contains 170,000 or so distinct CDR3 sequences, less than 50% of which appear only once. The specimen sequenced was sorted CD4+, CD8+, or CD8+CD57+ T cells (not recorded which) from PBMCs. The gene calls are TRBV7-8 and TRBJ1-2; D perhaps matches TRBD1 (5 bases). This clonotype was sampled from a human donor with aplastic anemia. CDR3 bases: TGTGCCAGCAGCTCCGGGACGATTGGCTATGGCTACACCTTC. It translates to CASSSGTIGYGYTF.